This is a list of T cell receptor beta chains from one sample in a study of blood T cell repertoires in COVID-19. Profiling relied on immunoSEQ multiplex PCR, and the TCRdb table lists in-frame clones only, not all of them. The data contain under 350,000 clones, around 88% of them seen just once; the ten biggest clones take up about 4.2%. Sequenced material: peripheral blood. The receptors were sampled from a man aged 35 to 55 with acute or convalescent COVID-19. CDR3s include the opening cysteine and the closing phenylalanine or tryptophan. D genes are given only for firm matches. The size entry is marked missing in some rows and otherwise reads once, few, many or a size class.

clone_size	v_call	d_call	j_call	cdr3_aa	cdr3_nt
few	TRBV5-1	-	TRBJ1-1	CASRVFSVNTEAFF	TGCGCCAGCAGGGTATTCAGTGTGAACACTGAAGCTTTCTTT
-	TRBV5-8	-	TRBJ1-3	CASSQGTSSGNTIYF	TGTGCCAGCAGCCAGGGGACAAGCTCTGGAAACACCATATATTTT
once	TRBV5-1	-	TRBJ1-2	CASSQGTGIDGYGYTF	TGCGCCAGCAGCCAGGGAACAGGGATAGACGGCTATGGCTACACCTTC
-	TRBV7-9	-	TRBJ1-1	CASSLEAGTEAFF	TGTGCCAGCAGCTTAGAAGCAGGCACTGAAGCTTTCTTT
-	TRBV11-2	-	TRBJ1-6	CASSLLNSPLHF	TGTGCCAGCAGCTTACTTAATTCACCCCTCCACTTT
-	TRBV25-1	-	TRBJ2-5	CASSGRGETQYF	TGTGCCAGCAGTGGGAGGGGTGAGACCCAGTACTTC
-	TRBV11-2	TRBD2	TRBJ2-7	CASSLRVAGGLDEQYF	TGTGCCAGCAGCCTCAGGGTAGCGGGGGGCCTTGACGAGCAGTACTTC
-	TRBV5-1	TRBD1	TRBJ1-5	CASSLEGGAQPQHF	TGCGCCAGCAGCTTGGAAGGGGGCGCACAGCCCCAGCATTTT
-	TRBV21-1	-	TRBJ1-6	CASSKAPGTAAYNSPLHF	TGTGCCAGCAGCAAAGCGCCCGGGACAGCCGCCTATAATTCACCCCTCCACTTT
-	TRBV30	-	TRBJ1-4	CAWSVPSTNEKLFF	TGTGCCTGGAGTGTCCCGTCAACTAATGAAAAACTGTTTTTT
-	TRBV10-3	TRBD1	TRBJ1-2	CAISLTGGDRYGYTF	TGTGCCATCAGCCTCACAGGGGGCGATCGCTATGGCTACACCTTC
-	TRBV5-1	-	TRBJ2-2	CASSLDDSPEGHPDTGELFF	TGCGCCAGCAGCTTGGACGACTCCCCGGAGGGCCACCCCGACACCGGGGAGCTGTTTTTT
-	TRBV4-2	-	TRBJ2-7	CASSQDSTARGEQYF	TGTGCCAGCAGCCAAGACAGTACAGCTCGGGGGGAGCAGTACTTC
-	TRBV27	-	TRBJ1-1	CASSPGNTEAFF	TGTGCCAGCAGCCCAGGGAACACTGAAGCTTTCTTT
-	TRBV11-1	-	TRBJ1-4	CASSPRYRGHNEKLFF	TGTGCCAGCAGCCCCCGTTACCGCGGCCACAATGAAAAACTGTTTTTT
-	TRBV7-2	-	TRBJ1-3	CASSPLQGIRNTIYF	TGTGCCAGCAGCCCTCTACAGGGTATAAGAAACACCATATATTTT
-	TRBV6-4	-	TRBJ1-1	CASSDSRSRAVTEAFF	TGTGCCAGCAGTGACTCGAGGAGCAGGGCTGTTACTGAAGCTTTCTTT
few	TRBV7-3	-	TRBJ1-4	CASVRQGDEKLFF	TGTGCCAGCGTTCGGCAGGGTGATGAAAAACTGTTTTTT
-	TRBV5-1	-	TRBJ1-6	CASNLQGSNSPLHF	TGCGCCAGCAACCTACAGGGATCTAATTCACCCCTCCACTTT
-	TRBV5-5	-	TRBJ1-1	CASSDPSTGVNTEAFF	TGTGCCAGCAGCGACCCGAGCACCGGGGTGAACACTGAAGCTTTCTTT
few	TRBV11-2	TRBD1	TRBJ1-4	CASSLGSDRTYATNEKLFF	TGTGCCAGCAGCTTAGGGTCGGACAGGACCTATGCAACTAATGAAAAACTGTTTTTT
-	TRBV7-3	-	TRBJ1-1	CASSSSGGFKGTEAFF	TGTGCCAGCAGTTCTAGTGGCGGGTTTAAAGGTACTGAAGCTTTCTTT
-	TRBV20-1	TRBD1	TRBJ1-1	CSPGGNKAFF	TGCAGTCCAGGGGGTAATAAGGCTTTCTTT
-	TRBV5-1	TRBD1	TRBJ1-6	CASSQDRVSPLHF	TGCGCCAGCAGCCAAGACAGGGTGTCACCCCTCCACTTT
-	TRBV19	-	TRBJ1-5	CASSTGWEGPQHF	TGTGCCAGTAGTACGGGTTGGGAGGGACCCCAGCATTTT
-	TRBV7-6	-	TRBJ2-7	CASSFRTKSSYEQYF	TGTGCCAGCAGCTTCCGGACAAAGAGCTCCTACGAGCAGTACTTC
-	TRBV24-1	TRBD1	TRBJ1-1	CATSDSGQGDTEAFF	TGTGCCACCAGTGACTCGGGACAGGGGGACACTGAAGCTTTCTTT
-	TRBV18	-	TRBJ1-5	CASSVNQGSNQPQHF	TGTGCCAGCTCAGTAAATCAGGGTAGCAATCAGCCCCAGCATTTT
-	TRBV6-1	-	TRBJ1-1	CASSEHRVETEAFF	TGTGCCAGCAGTGAACACAGGGTGGAAACTGAAGCTTTCTTT
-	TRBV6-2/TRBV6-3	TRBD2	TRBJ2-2	CASSSRGGTGELFF	TGTGCCAGCAGTTCGCGGGGGGGGACCGGGGAGCTGTTTTTT
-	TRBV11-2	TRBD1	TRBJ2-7	CASSWVGDRYYEQYF	TGTGCCAGCAGCTGGGTCGGGGACAGATACTACGAGCAGTACTTC
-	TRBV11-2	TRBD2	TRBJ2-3	CASGLGGATDTQYF	TGTGCCAGCGGGCTCGGGGGGGCAACAGATACGCAGTATTTT